This T cell receptor (beta chain) was identified during a study of blood T cells in healthy people across ages (dated by TCRdb to between 2014 and 2017). Looking at the study overall: Template switching captured roughly one uniquely barcoded TCR beta cDNA molecule per two T cells in model experiments. Donors of different ages were randomly distributed across sequencing lanes to avoid experimental bias. Donors were grouped into four age groups: young (average roughly 15 years), middle-aged (under 40), aged (about 60) and long-lived (roughly 80). Two additional independent replicas of 1 million unique cDNA reads from the same blood draw were analyzed for two donors (one aged 18 to 30 and one aged 80 or older). To track age-related changes in TCR beta repertoire diversity, the study relied on deep sequencing normalized with unique cDNA molecular identifiers. The paper's findings and limits, for the study overall: There was a strong correlation between observed TCR beta diversity and the percentage of naive T cells measured by flow cytometry. Compared with the aged group, the long-lived group had more naive CD4+ T cells, fewer expanded clones and increased TCR diversity, suggesting age selection. Estimates of total diversity from one million sequenced T cells were regarded as lower bounds and underestimates. Bulk unsorted PBMC profiling prevented conclusive comparison of naive and antigen-experienced compartments. As age increased, observed TCR beta diversity per million T cells dropped in a roughly linear way, and a significant reduction was already evident by age roughly 36. The CMV infection status of donors was not known, potentially confounding age-related changes in expanded clonotypes.

The library came from 5' RACE. For sequencing, an Illumina HiSeq 2500 was employed. A second about 7 to 11 cycle PCR used a sample-barcoded 5' primer and a J-beta primer mix. Each TCR beta cDNA molecule received a unique molecular identifier from a template-switch 5' adaptor carrying 12 random nucleotides. At least 2.5 million CDR3-containing paired-end reads were obtained from each sample. The Mint cDNA synthesis kit, primed by a TRBC-specific oligonucleotide, was used to synthesize first-strand cDNA from all RNA. After uracil-DNA glycosylase treatment, a first 18-cycle PCR used universal primers M1SS and BC2_uni_R on all cDNA. The paper's data handling went like this. For normalization, 1 million high-quality reads, each with a distinct molecular identifier, were randomly selected from each sample. Reads sharing molecular identifiers were discarded rather than binned into consensus sequences. MiTCR, run with a Q25 quality threshold and the strictest error-elimination algorithm, handled CDR3 identification, clonotype clustering and error correction. Lower-bound total TCR beta diversity was estimated with a nonparametric unseen species model using Euler transformation. TCRdb applied fastp at Q25 and MiXCR to the public reads, then kept only in-frame beta chains. Under each unique CDR3 protein, matching rows form one entry showing the most common genes and DNA. The V and J calls here are based on TCRdb, not the publication. The sample profile shows 500,000 to 700,000 distinct CDR3 sequences; around 31% of them were found once. The ten top clones hold about a sixth of the sample.

Donors were around 37 systemically healthy Caucasian individuals from Russia aged 6 to 90 years. Roughly 10 milliliters of peripheral blood were drawn from each donor into EDTA-treated Vacutainer tubes. Ficoll-Paque density-gradient centrifugation was used to isolate PBMCs, with at least 7 million obtained per sample. Total RNA, at least 6 micrograms per sample, was extracted from PBMCs with Trizol reagent. Naive CD45RAhigh/CD27high T cell percentages were measured by flow cytometry on a PBMC aliquot from every donor. Notes on this clonotype: The antigen this receptor binds is unknown. No much larger clonotype is one base removed from it; base qualities were not supplied.

CDR1 DFQATT and CDR2 SNEGSKA are derived from the germline V gene (reference sequence). Including cysteine and phenylalanine, the CDR3 has 14 amino acids. Of all the DNA, just the CDR3 is kept, 42 bases in frame from base 1. Clipping removes 4 bases from V and 4 bases from J, with 6 as the unmatched junction base count. The sequence was obtained from a woman older than 75 in good health. In this chain, TRBV20-1 is recombined with TRBJ1-1, and 10 bases in between align with TRBD1. The sequenced sample was blood. The CDR3 corresponds to CSATRQGAATEAFF. The nucleotide sequence reads as follows: TGCAGTGCTACCCGACAGGGGGCGGCCACTGAAGCTTTCTTT.